Following are 6 T cell receptor beta chains from one sample sequenced in a study of T-cell reconstitution after alpha-beta-depleted transplantation in children. Library preparation (for TCRbeta) was performed with unique molecular identifiers. From the PCR reads, TCRdb called clonotypes with MiXCR, one entry per CDR3 protein. The sample carries 190,000 or so distinct CDR3 sequences, more than 6.5% recorded once. The source was PBMCs from the stem cell graft donor, collected from the stem cell graft. The receptors derive from a human donor who donated a stem cell graft to a child with Wiskott-Aldrich syndrome.

The sample holds a few counts of this clonotype. The CDR3 spells CASSVVGETGELFF. CDR3 nucleotides: TGTGCCAGCAGCGTAGTTGGGGAAACCGGGGAGCTGTTTTTT. The chain couples TRBV9 to TRBJ2-2; D is unclear. Trimming left V 0 bases short and J 5 bases short, with 8 bases between. Germline CDR1 is SGDLS and CDR2 is YYNGEE. The CDR3 totals 14 residues.

At least ten counts were recorded for this clonotype. V gene TRBV15 combines with J gene TRBJ2-1, with 9 bases that match TRBD2. Germline values: CDR1 LNHNV, CDR2 YYDKDF (reference sequence). The CDR3 length is 14 residues. J was trimmed by 14 bases and V by 0 bases; bases with no gene match: 8. CDR3 in amino acids: CATSRDRGGRAKFF. CDR3 nucleotide sequence: TGTGCCACCAGCAGAGATCGGGGCGGGAGGGCAAAGTTCTTC.

This clonotype has ten or more counts. The chain joins TRBV24-1 to TRBJ2-1; tentatively, D is TRBD1 (5 bases). Trimming stripped 4 bases from V and 8 bases from J, with 14 bases between. The CDR3 totals 14 residues. Looked up from germline, CDR1 is KGHDR and CDR2 is SFDVKD. The CDR3, as DNA: TGTGCCACCAGTGAGTTAGCAACAGGTCATGAGCAGTTCTTC. Protein: CATSELATGHEQFF.

This clonotype has ten or more counts. The chain uses TRBV5-1 and TRBJ2-7, with D tentatively TRBD1 (6 bases). Trimming shortened V by 4 bases and J by 2 bases, and 16 bases separated the two germline ends. The CDR3 has 15 residues. The germline CDR1 and CDR2 sequences are SGHRS and YFSETQ. CDR3 nucleotide sequence: TGCGCCAGCAGCCGCGTGGACAGCGCGGCCTACGAGCAGTACTTC. It translates to CASSRVDSAAYEQYF. The whole variable domain, remainder taken from reference TRBV5-1 and TRBJ2-7, is KAGVTQTPRYLIKTRGQQVTLSCSPISGHRSVSWYQQTPGQGLQFLFEYFSETQRNKGNFPGRFSGRQFSNSRSEMNVSTLELGDSALYLCASSRVDSAAYEQYFGPGTRLTVT.

This sequence joins TRBV5-5 and TRBJ2-5; no firm D call. Germline V gives CDR1 SGHKS, CDR2 YYEKEE (reference sequence). Deletions cut 8 bases from V and 3 bases from J, with 14 bases between. CDR3 size: 13 residues. CDR3 DNA: TGTGCCAGGGGCTTACCTTTCGAAGAGACCCAGTACTTC. This codes for CARGLPFEETQYF.

This clonotype was counted many times. The rearrangement uses TRBV6-1 and TRBJ1-2; 9 nucleotides align to TRBD1. This CDR3 region has 15 residues. The V gene end was trimmed by 1 base and the J gene end by 10 bases; junction bases not matched to a gene: 10. In germline, CDR1 is MNHNS, CDR2 SASEGT. The CDR3, as DNA: TGTGCCAGCAGTGAAGGTGCGGGGACAGGGAGTGCCTACACCTTC. Its protein product is CASSEGAGTGSAYTF.